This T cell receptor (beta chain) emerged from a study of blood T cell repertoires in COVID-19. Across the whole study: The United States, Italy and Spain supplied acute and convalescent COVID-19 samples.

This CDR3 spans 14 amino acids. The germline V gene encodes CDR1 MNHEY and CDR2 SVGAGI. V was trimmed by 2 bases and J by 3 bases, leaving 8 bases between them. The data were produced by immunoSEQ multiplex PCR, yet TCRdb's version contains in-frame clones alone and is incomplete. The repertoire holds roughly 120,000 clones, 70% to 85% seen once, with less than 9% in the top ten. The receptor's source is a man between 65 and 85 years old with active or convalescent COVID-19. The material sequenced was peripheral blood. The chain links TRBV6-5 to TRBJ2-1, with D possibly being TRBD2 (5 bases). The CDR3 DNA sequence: TGTGCCAGCAGTTACCGAGCGGACTACAATGAGCAGTTCTTC. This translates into CASSYRADYNEQFF.